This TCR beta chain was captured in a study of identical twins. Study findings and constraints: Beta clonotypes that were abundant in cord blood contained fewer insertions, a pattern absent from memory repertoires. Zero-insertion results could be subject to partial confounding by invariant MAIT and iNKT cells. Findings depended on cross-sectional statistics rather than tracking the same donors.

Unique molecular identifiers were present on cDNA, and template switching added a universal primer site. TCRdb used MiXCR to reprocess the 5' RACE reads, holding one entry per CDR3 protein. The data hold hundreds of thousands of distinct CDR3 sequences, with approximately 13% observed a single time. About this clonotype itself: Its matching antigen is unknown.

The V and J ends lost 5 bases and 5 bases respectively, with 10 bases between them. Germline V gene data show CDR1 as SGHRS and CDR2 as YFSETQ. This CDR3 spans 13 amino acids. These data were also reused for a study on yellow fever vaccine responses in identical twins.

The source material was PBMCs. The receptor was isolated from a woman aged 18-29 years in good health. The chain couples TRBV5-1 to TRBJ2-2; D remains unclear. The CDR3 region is CASRLADTGELFF. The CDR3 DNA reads TGCGCCAGCAGGCTGGCGGATACCGGGGAGCTGTTTTTT. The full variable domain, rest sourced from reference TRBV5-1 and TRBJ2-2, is KAGVTQTPRYLIKTRGQQVTLSCSPISGHRSVSWYQQTPGQGLQFLFEYFSETQRNKGNFPGRFSGRQFSNSRSEMNVSTLELGDSALYLCASRLADTGELFFGEGSRLTVL.